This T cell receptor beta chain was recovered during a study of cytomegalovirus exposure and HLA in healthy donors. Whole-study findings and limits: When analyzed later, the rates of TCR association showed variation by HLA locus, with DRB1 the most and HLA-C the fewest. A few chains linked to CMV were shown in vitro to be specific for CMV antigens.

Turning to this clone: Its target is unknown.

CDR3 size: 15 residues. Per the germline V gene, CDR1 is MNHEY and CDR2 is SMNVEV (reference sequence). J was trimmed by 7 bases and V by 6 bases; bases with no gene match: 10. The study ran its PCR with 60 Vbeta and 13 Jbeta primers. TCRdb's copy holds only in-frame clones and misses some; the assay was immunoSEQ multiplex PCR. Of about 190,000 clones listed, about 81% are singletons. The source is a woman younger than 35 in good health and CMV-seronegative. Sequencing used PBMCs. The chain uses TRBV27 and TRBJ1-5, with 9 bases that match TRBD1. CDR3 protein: CASSHLGQGGQPQHF. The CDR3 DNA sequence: TGTGCCAGCAGCCATCTGGGACAGGGCGGCCAGCCCCAGCATTTT.